This TCR beta chain was observed in a study of response to subunit inactivated influenza vaccine. TCRdb redid the calling of the RT-PCR reads with MiXCR, one entry per CDR3 protein. The sample carries 400,000 to 650,000 distinct CDR3 sequences, approximately 7.8% recorded once. The V end was cut by 2 bases, the J end by 15 bases, with 11 bases between. Germline V gene lookup returns CDR1 MNHEY and CDR2 SVGAGI. The CDR3 has 12 amino acids. The sequenced sample was PBMCs from blood, obtained less than 30 months after vaccination. The chain links TRBV6-5 to TRBJ1-6, with D possibly TRBD1 on 5 matching bases. This receptor was identified in a man aged 50 to 75 who received an inactivated influenza vaccine. The CDR3 reads CASSYEGWFLHF. The CDR3, as DNA: TGTGCCAGCAGTTACGAGGGGTGGTTCCTCCACTTT.